The sequence of this T cell receptor beta chain was determined in a study of CD8 T cells in Susac syndrome. Study-level results: A relatively small number of individuals underwent TCR sequencing and HLA analysis.

CDR3 length: 12 amino acids. Per germline, CDR1 SQVTM and CDR2 ANQGSEA. Trimming removed 4 bases from V and 0 bases from J, with 7 bases in between. TEMRA cells were FACS-enriched and CD8+ and CD4+ T cells negatively isolated. As concerns this clonotype: The antigen is undetermined.

RNA in amounts of about 0.5 to 1 ug was reverse transcribed with random hexamers. It was immunoSEQ multiplex PCR that amplified TCR beta CDR3 across 54 Vbeta and 13 Jbeta. From the immunoSEQ multiplex PCR reads, TCRdb called clonotypes with MiXCR, one entry per CDR3 protein. The sample includes about 160,000 distinct CDR3 sequences, about 94% seen only once; the top ten take over 0.11%. This TCR derives from a human donor in good health. This chain links TRBV29-1 with TRBJ2-7; D is uncertain. The material sequenced was CD4+ T cells from PBMCs. Here the CDR3 reads CSVGTDSYEQYF. For the CDR3, the DNA is TGCAGCGTTGGAACAGACTCCTACGAGCAGTACTTC.